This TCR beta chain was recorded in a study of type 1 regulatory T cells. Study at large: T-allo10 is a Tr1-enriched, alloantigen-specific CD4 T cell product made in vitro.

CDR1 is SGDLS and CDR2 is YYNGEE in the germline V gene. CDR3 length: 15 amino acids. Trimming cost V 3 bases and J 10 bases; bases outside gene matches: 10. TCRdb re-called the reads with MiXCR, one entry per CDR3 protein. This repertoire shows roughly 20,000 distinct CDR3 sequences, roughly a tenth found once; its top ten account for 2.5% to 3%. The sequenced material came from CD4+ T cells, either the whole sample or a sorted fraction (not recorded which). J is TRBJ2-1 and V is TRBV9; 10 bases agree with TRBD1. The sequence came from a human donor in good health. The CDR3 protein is CASSAYDRGPPEQFF. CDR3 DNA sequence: TGTGCCAGCAGCGCATATGACAGGGGGCCTCCCGAGCAGTTCTTC.